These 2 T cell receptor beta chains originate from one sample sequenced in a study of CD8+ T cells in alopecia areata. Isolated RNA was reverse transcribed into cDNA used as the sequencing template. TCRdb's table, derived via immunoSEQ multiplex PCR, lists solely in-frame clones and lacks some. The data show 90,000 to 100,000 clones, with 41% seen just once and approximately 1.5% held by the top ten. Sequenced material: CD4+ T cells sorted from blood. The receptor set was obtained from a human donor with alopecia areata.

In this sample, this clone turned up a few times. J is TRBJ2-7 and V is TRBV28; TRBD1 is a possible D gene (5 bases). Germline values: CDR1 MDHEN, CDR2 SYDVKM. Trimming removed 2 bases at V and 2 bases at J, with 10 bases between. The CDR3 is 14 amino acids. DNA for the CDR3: TGTGCCAGCAGTTTAGGGGCAGGAGCCTACGAGCAGTACTTC. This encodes CASSLGAGAYEQYF.

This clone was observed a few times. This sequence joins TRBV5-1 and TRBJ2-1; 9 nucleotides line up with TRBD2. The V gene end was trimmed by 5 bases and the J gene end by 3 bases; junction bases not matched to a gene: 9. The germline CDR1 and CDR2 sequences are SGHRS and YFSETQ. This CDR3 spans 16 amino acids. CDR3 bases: TGCGCCAGCAGAGAGATAGGGACTAGCTTCTACAATGAGCAGTTCTTC. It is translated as CASREIGTSFYNEQFF.